The T cell receptor beta chain described here comes from a study of T-cell reconstitution after alpha-beta-depleted transplantation in children. Findings and caveats of the study: The authors attributed T-cell counts and diversity one year after transplant mostly to newly produced T cells. Expanded clones from the graft, numbering several hundred, reportedly supplied alpha-beta T cells about two months after transplant.

This clonotype was seen repeatedly, ten times or more. Its target is unknown. The V and J ends lost 6 bases and 2 bases respectively, with 5 bases between them. The CDR3 consists of 12 residues. For TCRbeta, the library was prepared with unique molecular identifiers. TCRdb re-analysed the PCR reads in MiXCR, keeping a single row per CDR3 protein. The sample consists of 200,000 to 250,000 distinct CDR3 sequences, under 9.5% of them appearing once. Sequenced here: PBMCs, mostly from graft donor cells, sampled 180 days after TCRalphabeta/CD19-depleted stem cell transplant. J is TRBJ1-3 and V is TRBV12-3 or TRBV12-4, with D hard to call. This receptor was identified in a male patient younger than 18 who had a stem cell transplant for acute lymphoblastic leukemia, so the T cells may come from the graft donor. CDR3 sequence reads: CASSHAGNTIYF. The CDR3 coding sequence is TGTGCCAGCAGCCACGCTGGAAACACCATATATTTT.